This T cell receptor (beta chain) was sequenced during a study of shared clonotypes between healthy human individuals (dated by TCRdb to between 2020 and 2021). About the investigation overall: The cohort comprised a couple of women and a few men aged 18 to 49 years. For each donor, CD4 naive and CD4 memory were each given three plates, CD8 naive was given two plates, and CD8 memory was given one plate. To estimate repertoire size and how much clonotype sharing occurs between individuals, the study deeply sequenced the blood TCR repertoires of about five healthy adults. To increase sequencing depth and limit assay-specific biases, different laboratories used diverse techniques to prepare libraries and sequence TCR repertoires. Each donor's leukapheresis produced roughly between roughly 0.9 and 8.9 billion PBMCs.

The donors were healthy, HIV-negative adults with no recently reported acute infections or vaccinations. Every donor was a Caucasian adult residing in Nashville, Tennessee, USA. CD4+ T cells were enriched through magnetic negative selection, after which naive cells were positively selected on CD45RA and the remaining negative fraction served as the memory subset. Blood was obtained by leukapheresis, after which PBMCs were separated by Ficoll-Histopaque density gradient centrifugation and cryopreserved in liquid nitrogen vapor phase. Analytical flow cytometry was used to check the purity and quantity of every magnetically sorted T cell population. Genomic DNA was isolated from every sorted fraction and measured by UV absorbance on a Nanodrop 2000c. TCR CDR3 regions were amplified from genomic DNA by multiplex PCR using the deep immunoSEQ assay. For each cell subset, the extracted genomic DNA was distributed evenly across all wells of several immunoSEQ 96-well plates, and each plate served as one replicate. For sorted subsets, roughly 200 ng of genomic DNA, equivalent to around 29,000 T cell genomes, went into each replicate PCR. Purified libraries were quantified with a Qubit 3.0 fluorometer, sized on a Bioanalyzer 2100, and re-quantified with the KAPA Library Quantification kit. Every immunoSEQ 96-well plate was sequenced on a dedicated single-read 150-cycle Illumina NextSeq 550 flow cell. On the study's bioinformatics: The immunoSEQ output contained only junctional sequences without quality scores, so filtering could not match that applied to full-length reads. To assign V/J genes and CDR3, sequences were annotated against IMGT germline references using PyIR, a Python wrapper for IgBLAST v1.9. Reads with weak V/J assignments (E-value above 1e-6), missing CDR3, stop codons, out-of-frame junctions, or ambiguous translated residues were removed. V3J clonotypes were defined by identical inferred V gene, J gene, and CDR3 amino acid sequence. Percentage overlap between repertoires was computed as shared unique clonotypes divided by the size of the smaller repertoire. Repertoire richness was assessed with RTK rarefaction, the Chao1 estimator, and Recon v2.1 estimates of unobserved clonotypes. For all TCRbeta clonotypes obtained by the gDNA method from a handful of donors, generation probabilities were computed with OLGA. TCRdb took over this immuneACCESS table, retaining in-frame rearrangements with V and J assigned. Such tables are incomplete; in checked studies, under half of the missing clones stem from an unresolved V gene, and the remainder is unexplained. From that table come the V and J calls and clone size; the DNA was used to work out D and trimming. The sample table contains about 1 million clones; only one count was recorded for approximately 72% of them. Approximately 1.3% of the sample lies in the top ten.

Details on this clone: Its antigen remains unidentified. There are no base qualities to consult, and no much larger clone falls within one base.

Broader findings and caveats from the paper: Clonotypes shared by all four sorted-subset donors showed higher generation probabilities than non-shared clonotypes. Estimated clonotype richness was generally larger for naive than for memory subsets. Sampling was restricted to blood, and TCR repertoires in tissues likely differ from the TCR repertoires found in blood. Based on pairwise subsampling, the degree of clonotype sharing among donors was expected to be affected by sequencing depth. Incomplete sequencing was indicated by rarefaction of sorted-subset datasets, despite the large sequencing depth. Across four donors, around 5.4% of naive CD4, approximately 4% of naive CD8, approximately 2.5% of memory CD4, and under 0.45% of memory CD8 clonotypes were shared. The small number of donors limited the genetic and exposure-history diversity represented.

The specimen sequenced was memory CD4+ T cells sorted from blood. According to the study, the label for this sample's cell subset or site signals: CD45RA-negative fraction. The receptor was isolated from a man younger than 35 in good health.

This receptor has the CDR3 CASSELARGNTEAFF. In nucleotide form, the sequence is TGTGCCAGCAGTGAATTGGCCAGAGGGAACACTGAAGCTTTCTTT. Rearrangement joined TRBV6-1 to TRBJ1-1, with no reliable assignment of the D segment. Trimming costs V 2 bases and J 1 base, and their ends lie 11 bases apart. The germline V gene encodes CDR1 MNHNS and CDR2 SASEGT. From cysteine to phenylalanine, the CDR3 is 15 amino acids long. The sequence is cut down to CDR3 DNA, 45 bases in frame from base 1.